The rows below give T cell receptor beta chains drawn from one sample of a study of identical twins. MiXCR was run by TCRdb on the 5' RACE reads, yielding one entry per CDR3 protein. The table lists 570,000 or so distinct CDR3 sequences, 9.6% of them singletons, with around 3.2% in the top ten. These data were also filed under a second study, of yellow fever vaccine responses in identical twins.

The sequencing sample was made of PBMCs. Receptors originate from a woman between 18 and 30 years old in good health. The CDR3 runs from the conserved cysteine through the conserved F or W. A D gene is named only where the DNA matches it firmly. Expanded clones get a size class; other rows say once, few or many, or leave the size out.

clone size | CDR3 length | J gene | V gene | D gene | CDR3 protein | CDR3 DNA
many | 21 | TRBJ2-3 | TRBV27 | . | CASSIQASAHTGWRSTDTQYF | TGTGCCAGCAGCATCCAGGCTAGCGCCCATACCGGATGGCGGAGCACAGATACGCAGTATTTT
few | 13 | TRBJ1-2 | TRBV15 | . | CATSIDGPYGYTF | TGTGCCACCAGCATCGACGGTCCCTATGGCTACACCTTC
. | 12 | TRBJ2-1 | TRBV28 | . | CASTLDYNEQFF | TGTGCCAGCACCCTTGACTACAATGAGCAGTTCTTC
. | 17 | TRBJ2-7 | TRBV5-6 | . | CASSLGGVGTETGEQYF | TGTGCCAGCAGCTTGGGGGGGGTCGGGACAGAGACGGGCGAGCAGTACTTC
many | 15 | TRBJ2-3 | TRBV5-1 | TRBD2 | CASSLSSGSTDTQYF | TGTGCCAGCAGTCTATCTAGCGGCAGCACAGATACGCAGTATTTT
few | 14 | TRBJ1-1 | TRBV2 | . | CASSERRGGTEAFF | TGTGCCAGCAGTGAGAGGAGGGGTGGCACTGAAGCTTTCTTT
. | 13 | TRBJ2-3 | TRBV7-8 | . | CASSFGGRDTQYF | TGTGCCAGCAGCTTTGGGGGACGGGATACGCAGTATTTT
. | 19 | TRBJ2-7 | TRBV3-1 | TRBD2 | CASTLSGLAGVVRSYEQYF | TGTGCCAGCACCCTATCTGGGCTAGCGGGAGTAGTCCGCTCCTACGAGCAGTACTTC
. | 16 | TRBJ1-1 | TRBV7-9 | . | CASSDTFPSENTEAFF | TGTGCCAGCAGCGATACCTTCCCGTCAGAGAACACTGAAGCTTTCTTT
few | 11 | TRBJ1-1 | TRBV12-3/TRBV12-4 | . | CASSLKTEAFF | TGTGCCAGCAGTTTAAAAACTGAAGCTTTCTTT
few | 16 | TRBJ2-3 | TRBV20-1 | TRBD2 | CSALGLAGPSTDTQYF | TGCAGTGCTCTGGGACTAGCGGGGCCTAGCACAGATACGCAGTATTTT
. | 17 | TRBJ2-1 | TRBV11-2 | TRBD2 | CASSLAPTSGGVNEQFF | TGTGCCAGCAGCTTAGCCCCGACTAGCGGGGGGGTCAATGAGCAGTTCTTC
. | 12 | TRBJ2-7 | TRBV7-2 | . | CASSLDISEQYF | TGTGCCAGCAGCTTAGATATCTCCGAGCAGTACTTC
. | 12 | TRBJ1-1 | TRBV27 | . | CASKIRGGEAFF | TGTGCCAGCAAAATAAGGGGGGGTGAAGCTTTCTTT
few | 15 | TRBJ2-7 | TRBV20-1 | TRBD2 | CSARGLAGASYEQYF | TGCAGTGCTCGAGGACTAGCGGGAGCCTCCTACGAGCAGTACTTC
few | 16 | TRBJ2-7 | TRBV6-1 | . | CASSDPPNRQDFEQYF | TGTGCCAGCAGTGACCCTCCAAATCGACAGGACTTCGAGCAGTACTTC
many | 12 | TRBJ2-2 | TRBV12-5 | . | CASGFLPGELFF | TGTGCTAGTGGTTTCCTCCCCGGGGAGCTGTTTTTT
. | 12 | TRBJ1-1 | TRBV20-1 | . | CSASTWNTEAFF | TGCAGTGCTAGTACGTGGAACACTGAAGCTTTCTTT
. | 15 | TRBJ2-2 | TRBV29-1 | TRBD2 | CSVQASGGVTGELFF | TGCAGCGTACAAGCTAGCGGGGGGGTCACCGGGGAGCTGTTTTTT
few | 13 | TRBJ1-5 | TRBV15 | . | CATSRDMVEPQHF | TGTGCCACCAGCAGAGATATGGTGGAGCCCCAGCATTTT
few | 15 | TRBJ2-3 | TRBV29-1 | . | CSVYGTKMSTDTQYF | TGCAGCGTTTACGGGACCAAGATGAGCACAGATACGCAGTATTTT
many | 11 | TRBJ2-1 | TRBV24-1 | . | CATREDNEQFF | TGTGCCACCAGAGAGGACAATGAGCAGTTCTTC
few | 11 | TRBJ2-7 | TRBV29-1 | TRBD1 | CSVDQGAKQYF | TGCAGCGTTGATCAGGGGGCAAAGCAGTACTTC
. | 14 | TRBJ2-3 | TRBV20-1 | . | CSEEGASVPDTQYF | TGCAGTGAAGAGGGGGCTAGCGTTCCAGATACGCAGTATTTT
few | 14 | TRBJ2-1 | TRBV12-3/TRBV12-4 | . | CASSLSSLYNEQFF | TGTGCCAGCAGTTTATCCAGCCTCTACAATGAGCAGTTCTTC
many | 17 | TRBJ2-1 | TRBV19 | TRBD2 | CASSIRGLAGSYNEQFF | TGTGCCAGTAGTATTAGGGGGCTAGCGGGAAGCTACAATGAGCAGTTCTTC
many | 14 | TRBJ1-2 | TRBV28 | . | CASSKTGVNYGYTF | TGTGCCAGCAGCAAGACAGGAGTTAACTATGGCTACACCTTC
few | 14 | TRBJ2-1 | TRBV5-1 | . | CASSLGAEVNEQFF | TGCGCCAGCAGCTTGGGGGCAGAGGTCAATGAGCAGTTCTTC
. | 11 | TRBJ2-3 | TRBV20-1 | . | CSARMTDTQYF | TGCAGTGCTAGGATGACAGATACGCAGTATTTT
few | 20 | TRBJ2-3 | TRBV4-3 | TRBD2 | CASSQDKGGGSSGFTDTQYF | TGCGCCAGCAGCCAAGATAAAGGCGGTGGGTCTAGCGGTTTCACAGATACGCAGTATTTT
many | 13 | TRBJ2-7 | TRBV7-6 | TRBD1 | CASSPQRDREQYF | TGTGCCAGCAGCCCTCAACGGGACAGGGAACAGTACTTC
few | 13 | TRBJ1-1 | TRBV5-4 | . | CASSLAGIPEAFF | TGTGCCAGCAGCTTGGCAGGGATTCCTGAAGCTTTCTTT
many | 13 | TRBJ2-7 | TRBV20-1 | . | CSASTQSSYEQYF | TGCAGTGCTTCTACCCAGAGCTCCTACGAGCAGTACTTC
. | 18 | TRBJ2-7 | TRBV6-2/TRBV6-3 | TRBD2 | CASSYPVASGSSSYEQYF | TGTGCCAGCAGTTACCCCGTGGCTAGCGGGAGTAGTTCCTACGAGCAGTACTTC
few | 15 | TRBJ2-3 | TRBV7-2 | TRBD2 | CASSLGLAGEGTQYF | TGTGCCAGCAGCCTCGGACTAGCGGGAGAGGGTACGCAGTATTTT
many | 12 | TRBJ2-2 | TRBV29-1 | . | CSVVTGSGELFF | TGCAGCGTCGTAACAGGCTCTGGGGAGCTGTTTTTT
. | 16 | TRBJ2-2 | TRBV2 | . | CASSDGHTLNTGELFF | TGTGCCAGCAGCGATGGACACACACTCAACACCGGGGAGCTGTTTTTT
few | 19 | TRBJ2-7 | TRBV3-1 | TRBD2 | CASSLESGLAGGVRYEQYF | TGTGCCAGCAGCCTCGAATCCGGACTAGCGGGAGGGGTTAGGTACGAGCAGTACTTC
. | 21 | TRBJ2-1 | TRBV5-1 | TRBD2 | CASSLAEVASGGVFYSNEQFF | TGCGCCAGCAGCTTGGCCGAAGTGGCTAGCGGGGGGGTATTCTACTCCAATGAGCAGTTCTTC
few | 15 | TRBJ2-1 | TRBV18 | . | CASSPPYLKVNEQFF | TGTGCCAGCTCACCACCGTATCTCAAGGTCAATGAGCAGTTCTTC
few | 16 | TRBJ2-7 | TRBV25-1 | TRBD1 | CASSEFTSGGLYEQYF | TGTGCCAGCAGTGAATTCACGTCAGGGGGCTTGTACGAGCAGTACTTC
few | 18 | TRBJ1-6 | TRBV27 | TRBD1 | CASSFRPSGTGGNSPLHF | TGTGCCAGCAGTTTCCGACCCTCCGGGACAGGGGGTAATTCACCCCTCCACTTT
many | 12 | TRBJ2-7 | TRBV20-1 | . | CSAREGAYEQYF | TGCAGTGCAAGGGAGGGGGCGTACGAGCAGTACTTC
. | 15 | TRBJ2-3 | TRBV5-1 | . | CASSLGQVRADTQYF | TGCGCCAGCAGCTTGGGACAGGTCCGGGCAGATACGCAGTATTTT
many | 14 | TRBJ2-1 | TRBV6-2/TRBV6-3 | . | CASSYTGTYNEQFF | TGTGCCAGCAGTTACACCGGGACTTACAATGAGCAGTTCTTC
. | 16 | TRBJ1-5 | TRBV2 | TRBD1 | CASSEPRGQANQPQHF | TGTGCCAGCAGTGAGCCACGTGGACAGGCCAATCAGCCCCAGCATTTT
many | 14 | TRBJ1-2 | TRBV27 | TRBD1 | CASSTGASNYGYTF | TGTGCCAGCAGCACAGGGGCCTCTAACTATGGCTACACCTTC
. | 14 | TRBJ2-7 | TRBV5-5 | . | CASSPGLLRCEQYF | TGTGCCAGCAGCCCTGGCCTCCTCCGTTGCGAGCAGTACTTC
. | 14 | TRBJ1-1 | TRBV20-1 | TRBD1 | CSARGIQGAGDAFF | TGCAGTGCTAGAGGGATACAGGGGGCGGGGGACGCTTTCTTT
. | 16 | TRBJ2-3 | TRBV12-3/TRBV12-4 | . | CASSTYGRIGLDTQYF | TGTGCCAGCAGCACTTACGGGAGAATCGGGTTAGATACGCAGTATTTT
few | 16 | TRBJ2-4 | TRBV7-2 | TRBD2 | CASSLRAGGAQNIQYF | TGTGCCAGCAGCTTAAGGGCGGGGGGCGCGCAGAACATTCAGTACTTC
few | 12 | TRBJ1-2 | TRBV29-1 | . | CSVERGSGGYTF | TGCAGCGTCGAAAGAGGGTCGGGAGGCTACACCTTC
. | 18 | TRBJ2-3 | TRBV6-5 | TRBD2 | CASSYSRRIAGGYDTQYF | TGTGCCAGCAGTTACTCGAGGCGAATAGCGGGAGGGTACGATACGCAGTATTTT
many | 12 | TRBJ2-7 | TRBV7-8 | . | CASNTKGGEQYF | TGTGCCAGCAATACAAAGGGTGGCGAGCAGTACTTC
few | 16 | TRBJ2-1 | TRBV24-1 | . | CATSASSARGPNEQFF | TGTGCCACCAGTGCCTCTTCCGCGAGAGGGCCGAATGAGCAGTTCTTC
few | 15 | TRBJ2-5 | TRBV10-3 | TRBD2 | CAISGLAGGQETQYF | TGTGCCATCAGTGGTCTAGCGGGAGGCCAAGAGACCCAGTACTTC
. | 16 | TRBJ2-7 | TRBV12-3/TRBV12-4 | . | CASSSSVVSNSGEQYF | .
few | 16 | TRBJ2-2 | TRBV20-1 | TRBD2 | CSAFAPSGGNTGELFF | TGCAGTGCGTTCGCCCCTAGCGGGGGTAACACCGGGGAGCTGTTTTTT
few | 20 | TRBJ2-1 | TRBV4-3 | . | CASSQDPLPTPNQVGNEQFF | TGCGCCAGCAGCCAAGATCCCCTACCAACCCCTAACCAGGTGGGCAATGAGCAGTTCTTC
. | 16 | TRBJ2-4 | TRBV28 | TRBD1 | CASSLRAGQGWNIQYF | TGTGCCAGCAGTTTAAGGGCGGGACAGGGGTGGAACATTCAGTACTTC